This TCR beta chain was captured in a study of blood T cell repertoires in COVID-19. Study at large: Some COVID-19 samples were acute and others convalescent; all came from the United States, Italy and Spain.

Germline lookup yields CDR1 MGHDK and CDR2 SYGVNS. Trimming took off 7 bases at V and 6 bases at J, with 10 bases between the two ends. This CDR3 spans 13 amino acids. Assay used: immunoSEQ multiplex PCR; TCRdb lists only in-frame clones, some missing. The sample has roughly 110,000 clones, approximately 88% seen once. This receptor was obtained from a human donor in a cohort sampled during active COVID-19. The rearrangement uses TRBV25-1 and TRBJ1-6; no clear D. Input material: peripheral blood. CDR3 coding DNA: TGTGCCAGCATCGGGTGGAGTAATTCACCCCTCCACTTT. Protein: CASIGWSNSPLHF. Combining the CDR3 with reference TRBV25-1 and TRBJ1-6 gives the whole variable domain EADIYQTPRYLVIGTGKKITLECSQTMGHDKMYWYQQDPGMELHLIHYSYGVNSTEKGDLSSESTVSRIRTEHFPLTLESARPSHTSQYLCASIGWSNSPLHFGNGTRLTVT.